This entry features one TCR beta chain sequence. This sample stems from a study of shared clonotypes between healthy human individuals. The germline V gene has CDR1 SQVTM and CDR2 ANQGSEA. The CDR3 runs 14 residues. V lost 0 bases to trimming and J lost 3 bases, with 9 bases between them. Clones were sequenced by immunoSEQ multiplex PCR, and TCRdb holds only the in-frame ones, with some missing. The sample lists 2 million to 2.5 million clones; 85% to 95% were seen once. Sequencing used naive CD4+ T cells from PBMCs. Regarding subset: CD45RA+ positively selected. The chain is built from TRBV29-1 and TRBJ2-1; D unclear. The clonotype comes from a man aged 18 to 30 in good health. Some clones in this sample may be carry-over from other donors' samples. The CDR3 is CSVEDRSGYNEQFF. CDR3 nucleotides: TGCAGCGTTGAAGATAGATCTGGCTACAATGAGCAGTTCTTC.